This TCR beta chain was recovered during a study of blood T cell repertoires in COVID-19. About the research overall: Acute and convalescent COVID-19 specimens originated in the United States, Italy and Spain.

Germline assignment: CDR1 ENHRY and CDR2 SYGVKD. CDR3 length: 11 residues. The germline V and J ends were trimmed by 5 bases and 6 bases, with 5 bases remaining between them. Per the study methods: Nucleated cell counts were estimated from reference gene primer amplification. Sequencing was performed with immunoSEQ multiplex PCR; in TCRdb, only in-frame clones are kept and a portion is missing. For V, J and clone size, that table is used; D and trimming come from the DNA. The sample includes around 300,000 clones, roughly 84% of them seen just once. V is TRBV10-3 and J is TRBJ2-1; D is unclear. Sequenced material: peripheral blood. The sequence derives from a man aged 45-65 years with active or convalescent COVID-19. The chain's CDR3 is CAISFSNEQFF. The CDR3 DNA sequence: TGTGCCATCAGTTTTAGCAATGAGCAGTTCTTC.